What follows are 20 T cell receptor beta chains derived from one specimen sequenced in a study of T cell responses to AZD1222 COVID-19 vaccine. The data were produced by immunoSEQ multiplex PCR, yet TCRdb's version contains in-frame clones alone and is incomplete. The data hold about 110,000 clones, with 87% observed a single time. This specimen was peripheral blood, taken on day 0 of AZD1222 vaccination. The receptors were gathered from an adult in good health.

This chain joins TRBV19 and TRBJ1-5; D remains ambiguous. The CDR3 length is 16 residues. V dropped 5 bases and J dropped 0 bases, with 14 bases sitting between them. Per the germline V gene, CDR1 is LNHDA and CDR2 is SQIVND (reference sequence). In nucleotides, the CDR3 is TGTGCCAGTAGTGCCAGAAGGACGAATAGCAATCAGCCCCAGCATTTT. Protein product: CASSARRTNSNQPQHF.

V is TRBV30 and J is TRBJ1-1, with TRBD1 as a possible D gene (5 bases). The V and J ends lost 0 bases and 7 bases respectively, with 12 bases between them. Germline loops: CDR1 GTSNPN, CDR2 SVGIG (reference sequence). This CDR3 is built from 13 residues. The CDR3, as DNA: TGTGCCTGGAGTGTACAGGTTGAAATTGAAGCTTTCTTT. The encoded protein is CAWSVQVEIEAFF.

The V call is TRBV28, the J call TRBJ2-1, with 8 positions matching TRBD1. The CDR3 runs 16 residues. V lost 4 bases and J lost 4; bases outside the gene matches: 9. Germline V gene sequence: CDR1 MDHEN, CDR2 SYDVKM. CDR3 sequence: CASSSLGQGIYNEQFF. The CDR3, as DNA: TGTGCCAGCAGTTCCCTTGGACAGGGAATTTACAATGAGCAGTTCTTC.

This chain connects TRBV5-1 to TRBJ1-1; 7 positions agree with TRBD1. The trim removed 0 bases at V and 3 bases at J, leaving 2 bases unmatched. In germline, CDR1 is SGHRS, CDR2 YFSETQ. The CDR3 sequence is 14 residues long. The CDR3 bases are TGCGCCAGCAGCTTGGGGGGACAGCACACTGAAGCTTTCTTT. Translated, it gives CASSLGGQHTEAFF.

As DNA, the CDR3 is TGTGCCAGCAGCAAGAGGGCCCTCGGGGGCTACGAGCAGTACTTC. Translation: CASSKRALGGYEQYF. The chain recombines TRBV21-1 with TRBJ2-7; TRBD2 reflects the table's D call only, with no check against the DNA. TRBV21-1 counts as a pseudogene. The CDR3 is 15 residues long.

The rearrangement uses TRBV5-1 and TRBJ2-7; TRBD1 might be the D (5 bases). With 2 bases removed from V and 3 bases from J, the gap between germline ends came to 9 bases. There are 13 residues in the CDR3. Per the germline V gene, CDR1 is SGHRS and CDR2 is YFSETQ. The CDR3 here is CASSFSRDYEQYF. For the CDR3, the DNA is TGCGCCAGCAGCTTTAGCAGGGACTACGAGCAGTACTTC.

The genes are TRBV19 and TRBJ1-2; 7 nucleotides align to TRBD1. The length of the CDR3 is 16 residues. V lost 3 bases to trimming and J lost 5 bases; unmatched junction nucleotides: 12. The germline V gene has CDR1 LNHDA and CDR2 SQIVND (reference sequence). The CDR3 protein is CASSIPYGTETYGYTF. The CDR3 region has the DNA TGTGCCAGTAGTATCCCTTATGGGACAGAGACTTATGGCTACACCTTC.

The CDR3 DNA reads as TGTGCCAGCAGCTTACCAGCGGGAGGGATGGGAGAGACCCAGTACTTC. Its translation: CASSLPAGGMGETQYF. The rearrangement links TRBV11-2 to TRBJ2-5; 10 bases map to TRBD2. The CDR3 runs 16 residues. The junction had 7 bases not matched to a gene; V was cut back by 2 bases and J by 4 bases. CDR1 and CDR2 (germline): SGHAT, FQNNGV.

The rearrangement links TRBV19 to TRBJ1-2; possibly TRBD1 for D (5 bases). V lost 4 bases and J 8 bases, leaving 23 bases between the germline ends. There are 16 residues in the CDR3. Germline assignment: CDR1 LNHDA and CDR2 SQIVND (reference sequence). The CDR3 sequence: CASSTTGTFSAGGYTF. The DNA for the CDR3 is TGTGCCAGTAGTACCACCGGGACCTTCTCCGCGGGGGGCTACACCTTC.

The CDR3 DNA sequence: TGTGCCAGTAGCAGCACAGGGAATGGCAATCAGCCCCAGCATTTT. Translation: CASSSTGNGNQPQHF. V and J are TRBV19 and TRBJ1-5, with D possibly matching TRBD1 (6 bases). Germline-derived CDR1 and CDR2 are LNHDA and SQIVND (reference sequence). Trimming removed 6 bases from V and 2 bases from J, with 14 bases in between. The CDR3 runs 15 residues.

The chain uses TRBV5-6 and TRBJ1-2, with D perhaps matching TRBD1 (6 bases). V dropped 2 bases and J dropped 7 bases, with 12 bases sitting between them. The V gene's germline CDR1 is SGHDT and CDR2 YYEEEE. There are 13 residues in the CDR3. In nucleotides, the CDR3 is TGTGCCAGCAGCTTTCGGGCAGGGGCTGGCTACACCTTC. Its protein product is CASSFRAGAGYTF.

The chain uses TRBV19 and TRBJ2-7, with 8 bases fitting TRBD1. J gave up 4 bases and V 9 bases, and 5 bases lay outside the gene matches. From germline, CDR1 is LNHDA and CDR2 SQIVND (reference sequence). The CDR3 runs to 12 residues. The CDR3 coding sequence is TGTGCCAGAACGGACAGGGCTTACGAGCAGTACTTC. Its protein is CARTDRAYEQYF.

The chain carries TRBV9 and TRBJ2-3; 8 nucleotides match TRBD2. Per germline, CDR1 SGDLS and CDR2 YYNGEE. V was clipped by 4 bases and J by 3 bases; unmatched bases: 13. The CDR3 runs 17 residues. The CDR3 region is CASSRGGLAGFTDTQYF. The CDR3 DNA reads as TGTGCCAGCAGCCGCGGAGGATTAGCGGGATTTACAGATACGCAGTATTTT.

The chain is built from TRBV24-1 and TRBJ1-5; possible D gene TRBD1, 5 bases. Germline V gene data show CDR1 as KGHDR and CDR2 as SFDVKD. The length of the CDR3 is 16 residues. Trimming stripped 1 base from V and 4 bases from J, with 13 bases between. CDR3 DNA sequence: TGTGCCACCAGTGATTTAAGGGCCAAGGGGAATCAGCCCCAGCATTTT. The encoded protein is CATSDLRAKGNQPQHF.

V gene TRBV19 combines with J gene TRBJ2-1; D is unclear. This CDR3 is built from 14 residues. Germline loops: CDR1 LNHDA, CDR2 SQIVND (reference sequence). Trimming removed 7 bases from V and 0 bases from J, with 10 bases in between. CDR3 loop: CASTTLGSYNEQFF. The CDR3, as DNA: TGTGCCAGTACAACCCTGGGCTCCTACAATGAGCAGTTCTTC.

The chain has TRBV6-2 or TRBV6-3 and TRBJ2-1; TRBD2 is a possible D gene (5 bases). Germline V gene data show CDR1 as MNHEY and CDR2 as SVGEGT. Deletions cut 0 bases from V and 10 bases from J, with 13 bases between. This CDR3 has 14 residues. The CDR3 coding sequence is TGTGCCAGCAGTTACTCGGCGTCCGGCGGGGAGCAGTTCTTC. Amino acids: CASSYSASGGEQFF.

This chain joins TRBV4-1 and TRBJ2-1, with 8 nucleotides matching TRBD2. CDR1 MGHRA and CDR2 YSYEKL come from the germline V gene. The CDR3 totals 17 residues. The V segment lost 1 base and the J segment 10 bases; nucleotides outside the gene matches: 15. CDR3 sequence reads: CASSQVGLAIRPDEQFF. CDR3 coding DNA: TGCGCCAGCAGCCAAGTAGGACTAGCTATTCGACCGGACGAGCAGTTCTTC.

The V and J genes are TRBV29-1 and TRBJ1-1; 9 nucleotides align to TRBD1. After removal of 7 bases from V and 7 bases from J, the junction contained 7 bases not matched to a gene. CDR3 size: 12 residues. CDR1 SQVTM and CDR2 ANQGSEA come from the germline V gene. CDR3 DNA sequence: TGCAGCGCTACCGGACAGGGGATTGAAGCTTTCTTT. It codes for CSATGQGIEAFF.

This chain links TRBV3-1 (or the pseudogene TRBV3-2) with TRBJ1-5, with D possibly being TRBD1 (5 bases). Germline CDR1 and CDR2: LGHDT and YNNKEL (reference sequence). The CDR3 runs 15 residues. Trimming shortened V by 4 bases and J by 6 bases, and 16 bases separated the two germline ends. CDR3 nucleotides: TGTGCCAGCAGCCTTACCGGGACGCGAGGTCAGCCCCAGCATTTT. Its translation: CASSLTGTRGQPQHF.

This chain joins TRBV6-5 and TRBJ1-2, with D possibly being TRBD1 (6 bases). The CDR3 is 14 amino acids. V lost 8 bases and J lost 3, with 16 bases in between. Germline values: CDR1 MNHEY, CDR2 SVGAGI. The CDR3: CASRTGGEDYGYTF. CDR3 nucleotide sequence: TGTGCCAGCCGCACGGGGGGCGAAGACTATGGCTACACCTTC.